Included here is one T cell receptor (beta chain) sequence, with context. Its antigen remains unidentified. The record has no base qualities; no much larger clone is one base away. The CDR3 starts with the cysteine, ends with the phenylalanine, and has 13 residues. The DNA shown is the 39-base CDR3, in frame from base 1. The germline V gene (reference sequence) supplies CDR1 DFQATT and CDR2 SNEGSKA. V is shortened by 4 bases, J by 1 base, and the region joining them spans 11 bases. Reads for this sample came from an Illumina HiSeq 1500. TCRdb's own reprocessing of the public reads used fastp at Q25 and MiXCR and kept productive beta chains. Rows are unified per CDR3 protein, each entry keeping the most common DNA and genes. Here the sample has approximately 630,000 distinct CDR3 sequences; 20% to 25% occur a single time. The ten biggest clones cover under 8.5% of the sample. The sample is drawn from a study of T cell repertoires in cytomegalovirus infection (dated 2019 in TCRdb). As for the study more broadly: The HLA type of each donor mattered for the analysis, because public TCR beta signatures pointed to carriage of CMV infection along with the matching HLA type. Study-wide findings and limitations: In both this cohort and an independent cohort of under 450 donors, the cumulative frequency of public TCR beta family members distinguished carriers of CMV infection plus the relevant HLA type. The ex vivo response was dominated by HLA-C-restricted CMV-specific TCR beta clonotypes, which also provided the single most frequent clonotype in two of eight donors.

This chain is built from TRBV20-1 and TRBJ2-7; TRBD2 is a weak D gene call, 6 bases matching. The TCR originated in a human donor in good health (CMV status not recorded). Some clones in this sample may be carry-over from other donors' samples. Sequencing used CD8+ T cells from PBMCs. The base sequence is TGCAGTGCTACGGGACTGCTATCCTACGAGCAGTACTTC. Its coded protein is CSATGLLSYEQYF.